The 16 T cell receptor beta chains below were found in one sample sequenced in a study of cytomegalovirus exposure and HLA in healthy donors. It was with 60 Vbeta and 13 Jbeta primers that the PCR ran. Sequencing was performed with immunoSEQ multiplex PCR; in TCRdb, only in-frame clones are kept and a portion is missing. The sample lists approximately 100,000 clones; more than 75% were seen once. The sequencing sample was made of PBMCs. The receptors derive from a woman aged 40 to 50 in good health and CMV-seronegative.

The CDR3 coding sequence is TGTGCCAGCAGTTTACCCACCTGGGGCAGCTCTGGGGCCAACGTCCTGACTTTC. Its translation: CASSLPTWGSSGANVLTF. This chain uses TRBV27 with TRBJ2-6; D is perhaps TRBD1 (5 bases). Germline V gene lookup returns CDR1 MNHEY and CDR2 SMNVEV (reference sequence). V was clipped by 2 bases and J by 0 bases, with 14 bases between them. CDR3 length equals 18 residues.

This rearrangement joins TRBV30 to TRBJ2-1; TRBD1 is a possible D gene (6 bases). Germline lookup yields CDR1 GTSNPN and CDR2 SVGIG (reference sequence). V was trimmed by 5 bases and J by 7 bases, leaving 15 bases between them. The CDR3 has 13 residues. Written as DNA, the CDR3 is TGTGCCTGGGAAGTCGCAAGGGGGAATGAGCAGTTCTTC. It yields the protein CAWEVARGNEQFF.

The CDR3 nucleotides are TGTGCCAGCAGCTTATTAGGGGGGGCCACTGATACGCAGTATTTT. Residues: CASSLLGGATDTQYF. The chain combines TRBV7-3 with TRBJ2-3; the D gene is possibly TRBD2 (7 bases). CDR1 is SGHTA and CDR2 is FQGTGA in the germline V gene. V lost 2 bases, J lost 6 bases, and 15 bases lay in between. The CDR3 spans 15 residues.

The chain is built from TRBV25-1 and TRBJ2-7; D possibly corresponds to TRBD1 (5 bases). The CDR3 extends over 13 amino acids. Trimming left V 5 bases short and J 0 bases short, with 8 bases between. In germline, CDR1 is MGHDK, CDR2 SYGVNS. DNA of the CDR3: TGTGCCAGCAGTCGACAGAACTCCTACGAGCAGTACTTC. Translating it yields CASSRQNSYEQYF.

The CDR3 sequence is CASSLSGGFQNEQFF. The CDR3 DNA is TGTGCCAGCAGTTTATCGGGGGGATTCCAGAATGAGCAGTTCTTC. The rearrangement uses TRBV27 and TRBJ2-1; D possibly corresponds to TRBD2 (6 bases). The CDR3 totals 15 residues. The germline gives CDR1 MNHEY, CDR2 SMNVEV (reference sequence). Trimming removed 0 bases at V and 7 bases at J, with 13 bases between.

The chain has TRBV11-2 and TRBJ2-7; 13 nucleotides match TRBD2. CDR1 SGHAT and CDR2 FQNNGV come from the germline V gene. With 9 bases clipped from V and 4 bases from J, the junction kept 9 bases outside the gene matches. The CDR3 length is 15 residues. The CDR3 reads CASHDTSGGGYEQYF. The CDR3 nucleotides are TGTGCCAGTCACGATACTAGCGGGGGGGGATACGAGCAGTACTTC.

V is TRBV27 and J is TRBJ1-2, with 9 nucleotides matching TRBD1. Germline V CDR1 and CDR2: MNHEY, SMNVEV (reference sequence). The junction had 21 bases not matched to a gene; V was cut back by 6 bases and J by 10 bases. The CDR3 spans 17 residues. The CDR3 DNA reads as TGTGCCAGCAGCTACCAGGGACGAGGCCCGGGACAGGGAGTCTACACCTTC. Protein: CASSYQGRGPGQGVYTF.

This chain connects TRBV7-3 to TRBJ2-1; D perhaps matches TRBD2 (5 bases). Trimming took 1 base from V and 4 from J, leaving 11 bases between them. The CDR3 extends over 15 amino acids. Germline loops: CDR1 SGHTA, CDR2 FQGTGA. The CDR3 spells CASSLMVGGYNEQFF. In DNA form, the CDR3 reads TGTGCCAGCAGCTTAATGGTTGGCGGGTACAATGAGCAGTTCTTC.

CDR3 nucleotide sequence: TGCGCCAGCAGCGCGGGACGGGTCAATGAGCAGTTCTTC. This codes for CASSAGRVNEQFF. This chain joins TRBV5-1 and TRBJ2-1, with D perhaps matching TRBD2 (6 bases). CDR1 and CDR2 (germline): SGHRS, YFSETQ. V was clipped by 4 bases and J by 6 bases, with 11 bases between them. The CDR3 has 13 residues.

The chain has TRBV18 and TRBJ1-2, with TRBD1 matching over 9 bases. Germline CDR1 KGHSH, CDR2 LQKENI. This CDR3 spans 14 amino acids. Trimming removed 2 bases from V and 5 bases from J; junction bases left unmatched: 3. The DNA of the CDR3 is TGTGCCAGCTCACCAGGGACAGGGCGGTATGGCTACACCTTC. Its translation is CASSPGTGRYGYTF.

The chain has TRBV7-2 and TRBJ1-4, with TRBD1 identical over 7 bases. CDR1 and CDR2 from the germline V gene are SGHTA and FQGNSA. CDR3 length equals 15 residues. V was clipped by 5 bases and J by 3 bases; unmatched bases: 6. The CDR3 DNA sequence: TGTGCCAGCAGCCCCCGGACAGGACCTAATGAAAAACTGTTTTTT. Translated: CASSPRTGPNEKLFF.

The chain couples TRBV4-2 to TRBJ2-1; TRBD1 aligns across 9 bases. Trimming at V came to 6 bases and at J to 5 bases, leaving 8 bases not matched to a gene. This CDR3 has 15 residues. Germline V gives CDR1 LGHNA, CDR2 YNFKEQ. CDR3 protein: CASRPGTGWDNEQFF. The CDR3 bases are TGTGCCAGCAGACCCGGGACAGGGTGGGACAATGAGCAGTTCTTC.

The chain links TRBV11-1 to TRBJ2-7; D perhaps matches TRBD1 (6 bases). V was pared by 5 bases and J by 4 bases, with 9 bases between. The CDR3 runs to 12 residues. CDR1 SGHAT and CDR2 FQDESV come from the germline V gene (reference sequence). The CDR3, as DNA: TGTGCCAGCAGCATTACAGGGTACGAGCAGTACTTC. Protein product: CASSITGYEQYF.

The chain employs TRBV9 and TRBJ1-4; 10 positions match TRBD1. The V gene's germline CDR1 is SGDLS and CDR2 YYNGEE. With V trimmed by 0 bases and J by 6 bases, 8 bases remained unmatched. The CDR3 totals 17 residues. CDR3 sequence: CASSVETGGFSDEKLFF. CDR3 sequence (DNA): TGTGCCAGCAGCGTAGAGACAGGGGGCTTTTCGGATGAAAAACTGTTTTTT.

The chain recombines TRBV4-1 with TRBJ2-7, with D possibly being TRBD1 (5 bases). CDR1 and CDR2 (germline): MGHRA, YSYEKL. The CDR3 has 15 residues. Trimming removed 0 bases from V and 0 bases from J, with 9 bases in between. The CDR3 loop is CASSQETAYSYEQYF. CDR3 nucleotides: TGCGCCAGCAGCCAAGAGACAGCATACTCCTACGAGCAGTACTTC.

This chain uses TRBV5-1 with TRBJ2-4; 7 bases agree with TRBD2. V shed 0 bases, J shed 8 bases, and the junction held 8 bases outside the gene matches. CDR3 size: 15 residues. Germline assignment: CDR1 SGHRS and CDR2 YFSETQ. CDR3 in DNA: TGCGCCAGCAGCTTGGAAAGTGGGAGGGGCGACATTCAGTACTTC. It translates to CASSLESGRGDIQYF.